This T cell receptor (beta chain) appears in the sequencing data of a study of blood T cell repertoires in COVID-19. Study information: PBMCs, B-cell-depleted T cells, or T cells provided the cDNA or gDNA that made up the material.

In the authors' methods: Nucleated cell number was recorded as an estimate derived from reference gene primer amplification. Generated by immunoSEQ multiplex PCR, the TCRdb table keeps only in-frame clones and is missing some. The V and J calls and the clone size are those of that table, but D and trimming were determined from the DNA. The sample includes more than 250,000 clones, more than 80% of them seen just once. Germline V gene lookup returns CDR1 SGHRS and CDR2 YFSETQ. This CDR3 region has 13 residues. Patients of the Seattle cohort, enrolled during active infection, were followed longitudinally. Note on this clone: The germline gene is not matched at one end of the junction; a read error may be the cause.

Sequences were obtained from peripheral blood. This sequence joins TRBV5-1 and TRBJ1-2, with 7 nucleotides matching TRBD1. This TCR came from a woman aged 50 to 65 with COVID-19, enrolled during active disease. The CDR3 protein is CASSLGITGANSF. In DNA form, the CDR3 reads TGCGCCAGCAGCTTGGGAATTACAGGGGCCAATTCCTTC. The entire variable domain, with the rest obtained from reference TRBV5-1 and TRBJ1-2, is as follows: KAGVTQTPRYLIKTRGQQVTLSCSPISGHRSVSWYQQTPGQGLQFLFEYFSETQRNKGNFPGRFSGRQFSNSRSEMNVSTLELGDSALYLCASSLGITGANSFGSGTRLTVV.